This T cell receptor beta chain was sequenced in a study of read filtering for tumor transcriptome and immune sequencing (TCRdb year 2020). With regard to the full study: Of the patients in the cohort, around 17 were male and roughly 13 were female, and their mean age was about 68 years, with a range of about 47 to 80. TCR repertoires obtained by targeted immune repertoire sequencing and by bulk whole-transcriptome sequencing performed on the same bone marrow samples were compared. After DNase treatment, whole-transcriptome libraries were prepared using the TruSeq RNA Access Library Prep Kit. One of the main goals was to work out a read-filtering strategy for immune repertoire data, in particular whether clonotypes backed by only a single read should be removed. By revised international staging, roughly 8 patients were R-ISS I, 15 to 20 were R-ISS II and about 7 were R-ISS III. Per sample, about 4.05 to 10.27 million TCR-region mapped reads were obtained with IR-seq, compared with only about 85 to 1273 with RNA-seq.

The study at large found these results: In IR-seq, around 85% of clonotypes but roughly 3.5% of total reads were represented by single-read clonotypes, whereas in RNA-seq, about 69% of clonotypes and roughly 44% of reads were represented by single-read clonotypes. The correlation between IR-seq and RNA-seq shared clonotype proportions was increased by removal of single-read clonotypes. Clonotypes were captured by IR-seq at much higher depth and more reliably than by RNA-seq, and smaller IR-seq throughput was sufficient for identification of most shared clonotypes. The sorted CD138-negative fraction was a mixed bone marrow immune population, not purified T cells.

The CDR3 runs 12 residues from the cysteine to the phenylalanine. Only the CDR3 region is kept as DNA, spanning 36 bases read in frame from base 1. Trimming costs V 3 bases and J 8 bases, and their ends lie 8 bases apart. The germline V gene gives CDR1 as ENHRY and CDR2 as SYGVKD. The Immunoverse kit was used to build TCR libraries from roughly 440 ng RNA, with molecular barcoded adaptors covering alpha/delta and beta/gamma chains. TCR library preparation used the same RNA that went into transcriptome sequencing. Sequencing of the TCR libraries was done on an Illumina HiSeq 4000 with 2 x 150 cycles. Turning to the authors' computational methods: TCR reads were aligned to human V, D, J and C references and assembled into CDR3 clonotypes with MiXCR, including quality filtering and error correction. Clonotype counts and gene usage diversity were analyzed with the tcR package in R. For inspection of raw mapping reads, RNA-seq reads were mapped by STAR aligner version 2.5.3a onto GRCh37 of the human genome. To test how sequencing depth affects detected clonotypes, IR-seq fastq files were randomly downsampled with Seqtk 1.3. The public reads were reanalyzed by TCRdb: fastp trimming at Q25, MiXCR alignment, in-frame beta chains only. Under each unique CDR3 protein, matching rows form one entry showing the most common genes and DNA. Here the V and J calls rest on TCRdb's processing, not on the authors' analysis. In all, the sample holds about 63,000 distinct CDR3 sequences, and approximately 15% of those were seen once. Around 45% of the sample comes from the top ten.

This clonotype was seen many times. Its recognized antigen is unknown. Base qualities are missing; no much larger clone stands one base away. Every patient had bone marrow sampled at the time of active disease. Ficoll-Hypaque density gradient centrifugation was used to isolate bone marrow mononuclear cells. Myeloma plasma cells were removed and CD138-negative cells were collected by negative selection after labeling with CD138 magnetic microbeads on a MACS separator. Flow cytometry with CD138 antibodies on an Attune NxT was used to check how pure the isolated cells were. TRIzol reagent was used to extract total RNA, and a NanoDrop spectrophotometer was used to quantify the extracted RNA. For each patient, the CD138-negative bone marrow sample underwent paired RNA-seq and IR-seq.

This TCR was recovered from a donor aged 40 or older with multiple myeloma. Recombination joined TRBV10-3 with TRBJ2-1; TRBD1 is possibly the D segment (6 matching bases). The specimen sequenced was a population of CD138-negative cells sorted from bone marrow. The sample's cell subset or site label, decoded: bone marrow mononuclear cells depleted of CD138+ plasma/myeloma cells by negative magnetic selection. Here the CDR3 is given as CAISERQDEQFF. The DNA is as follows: TGTGCCATCAGTGAACGACAGGATGAGCAGTTCTTC.